This T cell receptor beta chain was documented in a study of T cells in Graves' hyperthyroidism and ophthalmopathy. This clonotype was recorded at least ten times. TCR beta CDR3 region amplification was performed from RNA transcripts. RT-PCR in the first round (using the HTBI primer set) targeted the TCR CDR3. TCRdb called the multiplex PCR reads again in MiXCR, with one record for every CDR3 protein. The sample includes 350,000 or so distinct CDR3 sequences, roughly a sixth of them seen just once. The source of this sequence is a woman between 25 and 40 years old with Graves' hyperthyroidism that later progressed to Graves' ophthalmopathy. Material for sequencing was blood.

The CDR3 is CSAKRRESREQFF. The CDR3 DNA is TGCAGTGCTAAGAGGCGGGAATCACGCGAGCAGTTCTTC. The chain combines TRBV20-1 with TRBJ2-1; the D gene is possibly TRBD2 (6 bases). V was shortened by 4 bases and J by 10 bases, with 17 bases between the two germline ends. Germline CDR1 DFQATT, CDR2 SNEGSKA (reference sequence). The CDR3 contains 13 residues.